The 25 T cell receptor beta chains listed next were all sequenced from one sample in a study of blood T cells in healthy people across ages. Next came a second PCR, run for about 6 to 12 cycles, which used a sample-barcoded 5' primer along with a J-beta primer mix. TCRdb independently ran MiXCR on the 5' RACE reads; one entry per CDR3 protein. This table holds about 640,000 distinct CDR3 sequences, 40% to 45% found once. Sequences were obtained from blood. Source of these receptors: a man older than 75 in good health.

This clonotype turned up a few times. This rearrangement joins TRBV6-1 to TRBJ2-7; maybe TRBD1 (5 bases). Trimming took 4 bases from V and 5 from J, leaving 12 bases between them. The CDR3 consists of 13 residues. The germline V gene encodes CDR1 MNHNS and CDR2 SASEGT. CDR3: CASSGQRTNEQYF. The CDR3 DNA reads as TGTGCCAGCAGTGGACAGCGCACGAACGAGCAGTACTTC.

At least ten counts were recorded for this clonotype. V and J are TRBV29-1 and TRBJ2-1; D unresolved. The CDR3 covers 9 residues. Per germline, CDR1 SQVTM and CDR2 ANQGSEA. V was clipped by 3 bases and J by 13 bases, with 7 bases between them. The CDR3 reads CSVDPPQFF. For the CDR3, the DNA is TGCAGCGTTGACCCCCCACAGTTCTTC.

In this sample, this clonotype turned up a few times. This chain links TRBV27 with TRBJ2-5, with 7 positions matching TRBD2. The germline V gene has CDR1 MNHEY and CDR2 SMNVEV (reference sequence). V dropped 4 bases and J dropped 3; count of bases not matched to a gene: 11. The length of the CDR3 is 16 residues. Here the CDR3 reads CASSYLPGLTKETQYF. The CDR3 coding sequence is TGTGCCAGCAGTTATCTGCCGGGACTAACTAAAGAGACCCAGTACTTC.

The chain employs TRBV10-3 and TRBJ1-3; possible D gene TRBD1, 5 bases. The V end was cut by 6 bases, the J end by 0 bases, with 18 bases between. The CDR3 extends over 17 amino acids. The germline V gene has CDR1 ENHRY and CDR2 SYGVKD. Here the CDR3 reads CAIRDQWDGSSGNTIYF. Written as DNA, the CDR3 is TGTGCCATCAGAGACCAGTGGGACGGTAGCTCTGGAAACACCATATATTTT.

Comments on this clonotype: A much larger clone lies one base from this, so it may be a read error. CDR3 region: CSAGSRDSIRVTQYF. The CDR3 DNA reads TGCAGTGCAGGGTCCCGGGACAGCATCCGTGTGACCCAGTACTTC. The chain recombines TRBV20-1 with TRBJ2-5, with TRBD1 matching 7 bases. CDR3 length: 15 amino acids. The J segment lost 7 bases and the V segment lost 6 bases, leaving 17 bases of the junction unmatched. From germline, CDR1 is DFQATT and CDR2 SNEGSKA (reference sequence).

This clonotype was counted at least ten times. The chain links TRBV20-1 to TRBJ2-3; 8 nucleotides line up with TRBD2. Germline trimming cut 3 bases from V and 3 bases from J; bases unmatched to any gene: 5. CDR1 DFQATT and CDR2 SNEGSKA come from the germline V gene (reference sequence). The CDR3 is made up of 14 amino acids. The CDR3 DNA reads as TGCAGTGCTAGGCCGGGACTAGGTACAGATACGCAGTATTTT. Translation gives CSARPGLGTDTQYF.

V is TRBV4-1 and J is TRBJ1-5, with D possibly TRBD1 on 5 matching bases. This CDR3 contains 15 residues. The germline V gene encodes CDR1 MGHRA and CDR2 YSYEKL. With 3 bases removed from V and 3 bases from J, the gap between germline ends came to 12 bases. The CDR3 DNA follows: TGCGCCAGCAGCCACCCTGACAGAGCCAATCAGCCCCAGCATTTT. Encoded protein: CASSHPDRANQPQHF.

This clonotype was seen more than once but under ten times. The chain carries TRBV7-9 and TRBJ1-6, with D possibly being TRBD1 (6 bases). Germline V gene sequence: CDR1 SEHNR, CDR2 FQNEAQ (reference sequence). The V and J ends lost 3 bases and 13 bases respectively, with 10 bases between them. There are 12 residues in the CDR3. CDR3 sequence: CASSLEQGPLHF. The DNA of the CDR3 is TGTGCCAGCAGCTTGGAACAGGGCCCCCTCCACTTT. Using reference TRBV7-9 and TRBJ1-6 for the parts outside the CDR3, the full variable domain is DTGVSQNPRHKITKRGQNVTFRCDPISEHNRLYWYRQTLGQGPEFLTYFQNEAQLEKSRLLSDRFSAERPKGSFSTLEIQRTEQGDSAMYLCASSLEQGPLHFGNGTRLTVT.

The chain uses TRBV12-3 or TRBV12-4 and TRBJ1-1; D is possibly TRBD1 (6 bases). With 3 bases removed from V and 4 bases from J, the gap between germline ends came to 15 bases. CDR3 length: 15 amino acids. The CDR3 spells CASSLGGGAGTEAFF. The CDR3 DNA is TGTGCCAGCAGTTTGGGGGGGGGCGCGGGCACTGAAGCTTTCTTT.

This clonotype was detected only a few times. CDR3 nucleotides: TGTGCTAGTGGTTTGGTACGAGGGAACGAGCAGTACTTC. It yields the protein CASGLVRGNEQYF. This rearrangement joins TRBV12-5 to TRBJ2-7; TRBD2 is a possible D gene (5 bases). This CDR3 spans 13 amino acids. Trimming pared 0 bases from V and 5 bases from J, leaving 8 bases between. Germline CDR1 and CDR2: LGHNT and FRNRAP.

The chain recombines TRBV9 with TRBJ2-7, with 7 bases fitting TRBD1. The J call is uncertain, as TRBJ2-5 better fits the DNA end. Germline V gene lookup returns CDR1 SGDLS and CDR2 YYNGEE. CDR3 size: 17 residues. The CDR3 bases are TGTGCCAGCAGCCCAATTAGTGGCAGGGGGTCTGGAGAGACCCAGTACTTC. It encodes CASSPISGRGSGETQYF.

This clonotype was detected only a few times. The CDR3 sequence: CASSSGTGSGANVLTF. The CDR3 nucleotides read TGTGCCAGCAGTTCAGGGACAGGGTCTGGGGCCAACGTCCTGACTTTC. The chain combines TRBV28 with TRBJ2-6; 9 nucleotides line up with TRBD1. V trimming: 4 bases; J trimming: 1 base; junction bases outside the gene matches: 2. Germline values: CDR1 MDHEN, CDR2 SYDVKM. The CDR3 runs 16 residues.

In this sample, this clonotype turned up a few times. The chain carries TRBV20-1 and TRBJ2-7; D not certain. The CDR3 sequence is 11 residues long. Germline V lookup: CDR1 DFQATT, CDR2 SNEGSKA (reference sequence). V was cut by 4 bases and J by 5 bases, with 9 bases left in between. DNA of the CDR3: TGCAGTGCTAACGTGAGGAACGAGCAGTACTTC. It encodes CSANVRNEQYF.

The V call is TRBV7-2, the J call TRBJ1-5; D remains ambiguous. CDR3 length: 12 amino acids. In germline, CDR1 is SGHTA, CDR2 FQGNSA. V was trimmed by 5 bases and J by 4 bases, leaving 6 bases between them. This CDR3 reads CASSLMNQPQHF. As DNA, the CDR3 is TGTGCCAGCAGCCTAATGAATCAGCCCCAGCATTTT.

Concerning this clonotype: Being one base from a much bigger clone, this may be a read error. The gene calls are TRBV29-1 and TRBJ2-1; D is tentatively TRBD1 or TRBD2 (6 bases each). Germline V gives CDR1 SQVTM, CDR2 ANQGSEA. This CDR3 contains 12 residues. Trimming took off 3 bases at V and 10 bases at J, with 13 bases between the two ends. CDR3 bases: TGCAGCGTTGAGAAGGGGGGAATGGAGCAGTTCTTC. It specifies CSVEKGGMEQFF.

The chain couples TRBV7-9 to TRBJ2-7, with D unresolved. The CDR3 totals 18 residues. V lost 2 bases, J lost 12 bases, and 32 bases lay in between. Germline CDR1 and CDR2: SEHNR and FQNEAQ (reference sequence). This CDR3 reads CASSLRRLNGNPAETRYF. The CDR3 DNA is TGTGCCAGCAGCTTACGACGTCTAAACGGCAACCCCGCGGAGACCCGGTACTTC.

This clonotype was seen more than once but under ten times. The V gene is TRBV14, the J gene TRBJ1-2, with D unclear. The CDR3 consists of 15 residues. V was cut by 1 base and J by 8 bases, with 17 bases left in between. Germline CDR1 reads SGHDN; CDR2 reads FVKESK. The DNA for the CDR3 is TGTGCCAGCAGCCAAGCAACGCTCCCGCGGTCCGGCTACACCTTC. It codes for CASSQATLPRSGYTF. Variable domain in full (rest from reference TRBV14 and TRBJ1-2): EAGVTQFPSHSVIEKGQTVTLRCDPISGHDNLYWYRRVMGKEIKFLLHFVKESKQDESGMPNNRFLAERTGGTYSTLKVQPAELEDSGVYFCASSQATLPRSGYTFGSGTRLTVV.

This clonotype was detected only a few times. The V call is TRBV28, the J call TRBJ2-1, with D hard to call. The CDR3 extends over 12 amino acids. Germline V gene lookup returns CDR1 MDHEN and CDR2 SYDVKM. V was cut by 5 bases and J by 12 bases, with 14 bases left in between. The CDR3 here is CASSQLTSTQFF. For the CDR3, the DNA is TGTGCCAGCAGTCAACTGACCTCGACGCAGTTCTTC.

The V and J genes are TRBV4-2 and TRBJ1-1; tentative D call: TRBD1 (6 bases). The CDR3 sequence is 16 residues long. CDR1 is LGHNA and CDR2 is YNFKEQ in the germline V gene. V was trimmed by 0 bases and J by 1 base, leaving 12 bases between them. CDR3 in amino acids: CASSQDRGQPNTEAFF. CDR3 coding DNA: TGTGCCAGCAGCCAAGATCGAGGACAGCCGAACACTGAAGCTTTCTTT.

The rearrangement uses TRBV14 and TRBJ1-4, with D hard to call. Germline-derived CDR1 and CDR2 are SGHDN and FVKESK. Trimming removed 5 bases from V and 8 bases from J, with 21 bases in between. This CDR3 spans 16 amino acids. CDR3 protein: CASSKLAGRPGEKLFF. The CDR3 DNA reads TGTGCCAGCAGCAAACTTGCGGGCCGCCCGGGAGAAAAACTGTTTTTT.

This chain uses TRBV29-1 with TRBJ1-1; the D gene is possibly TRBD1 (5 bases). CDR1 SQVTM and CDR2 ANQGSEA come from the germline V gene. Deletions cut 5 bases from V and 5 bases from J, with 18 bases between. The CDR3 is 14 residues long. CDR3 protein: CSVLVGRVGTEAFF. Written as DNA, the CDR3 is TGCAGCGTTCTTGTGGGCAGGGTGGGGACTGAAGCTTTCTTT.

There are a few counts of this clonotype. V gene TRBV5-6 combines with J gene TRBJ2-3; weak D call: TRBD1 (6 bases). The CDR3 totals 16 residues. Germline CDR1 reads SGHDT; CDR2 reads YYEEEE. The V end was cut by 0 bases, the J end by 3 bases, with 14 bases between. Here the CDR3 DNA reads TGTGCCAGCAGCTTGGAGGCTACAGGGTGGACAGATACGCAGTATTTT. Protein sequence: CASSLEATGWTDTQYF.

This clonotype has at least ten counts. The chain carries TRBV6-1 and TRBJ2-2; D not resolved. V gave up 7 bases and J gave up 7 bases, with 13 bases separating them. From germline, CDR1 is MNHNS and CDR2 SASEGT. The CDR3 runs 13 residues. The chain's CDR3 is CASNYDQFGELFF. The CDR3 nucleotides read TGTGCCAGCAACTACGACCAATTCGGGGAGCTGTTTTTT.

The chain uses TRBV5-1 and TRBJ2-1; D possibly uses TRBD1 or TRBD2 (5 bases each). The DNA end favors TRBJ2-7, so the J call may be wrong. The CDR3 length is 15 residues. Germline lookup yields CDR1 SGHRS and CDR2 YFSETQ. The CDR3 bases are TGCGCCAGCAGCTCAGAGGGACGCGCCTACAATGAGCAGTACTTC. Translation gives CASSSEGRAYNEQYF.

This clonotype was observed a handful of times. The chain has TRBV4-2 and TRBJ2-7, with D perhaps matching TRBD1 or TRBD2 (5 bases each). This CDR3 is 15 amino acids long. Deletions cut 1 base from V and 2 bases from J, with 12 bases between. Germline assignment: CDR1 LGHNA and CDR2 YNFKEQ. The CDR3 coding sequence is TGTGCCAGCAGCCAAGCCGGGACGGATACCTACGAGCAGTACTTC. Amino acids: CASSQAGTDTYEQYF.